Reported below is one T cell receptor (beta chain). The CDR3 totals 16 residues. Looked up from germline, CDR1 is MGHRA and CDR2 is YSYEKL. V was clipped by 4 bases and J by 5 bases; unmatched bases: 12. The source of the sample is a study of blood T cell repertoires in COVID-19. Study information: Acute and convalescent COVID-19 samples came from the United States, Italy and Spain.

Patients in Seattle were enrolled during active infection, then followed longitudinally. Sequencing used immunoSEQ multiplex PCR; TCRdb keeps in-frame clones, though not all of them. The table shows tens of thousands of clones, with over 70% occurring only once. The source material was peripheral blood. The chain uses TRBV4-1 and TRBJ2-7, with 9 bases identical to TRBD1. The sequence was collected from a young man with COVID-19, enrolled during active disease. CDR3 DNA: TGCGCCAGCAGCCTCATACCGGGACAGGGCAAGGACGAGCAGTACTTC. Its protein is CASSLIPGQGKDEQYF.